This TCR beta chain emerged from a study of shared clonotypes between healthy human individuals. General observations from the study: Clonotype sharing among donors was expected to depend on sequencing depth.

Data came from immunoSEQ multiplex PCR; TCRdb stores just in-frame clones and leaves some out. This sample has around 500,000 clones, with roughly four fifths found just once. The sample holds a few counts of this clone. Antigen unknown. CDR3 length: 14 amino acids. Germline V gene sequence: CDR1 SQVTM, CDR2 ANQGSEA. Trimming stripped 4 bases from V and 0 bases from J, with 12 bases between. The chain recombines TRBV29-1 with TRBJ1-1, with D perhaps matching TRBD1 (5 bases). Sequencing was carried out using PBMCs. This receptor was obtained from a woman aged 40 to 50 in good health. Some clones in this sample may be carry-over from other donors' samples. The CDR3 sequence is CSVASYRMNTEAFF. Written as DNA, the CDR3 is TGCAGCGTTGCATCCTACAGGATGAACACTGAAGCTTTCTTT.